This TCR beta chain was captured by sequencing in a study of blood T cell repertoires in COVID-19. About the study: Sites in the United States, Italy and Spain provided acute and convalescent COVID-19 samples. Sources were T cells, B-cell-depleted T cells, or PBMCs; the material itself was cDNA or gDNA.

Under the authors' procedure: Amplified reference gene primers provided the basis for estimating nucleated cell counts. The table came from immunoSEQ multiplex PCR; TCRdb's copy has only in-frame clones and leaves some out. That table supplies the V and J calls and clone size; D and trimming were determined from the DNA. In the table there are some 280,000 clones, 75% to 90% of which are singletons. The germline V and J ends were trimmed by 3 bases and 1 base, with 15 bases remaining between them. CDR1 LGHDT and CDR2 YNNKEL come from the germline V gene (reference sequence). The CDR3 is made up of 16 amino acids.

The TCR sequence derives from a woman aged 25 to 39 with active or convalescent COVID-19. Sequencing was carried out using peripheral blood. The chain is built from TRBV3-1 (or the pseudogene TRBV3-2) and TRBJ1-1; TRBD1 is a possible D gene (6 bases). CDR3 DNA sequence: TGTGCCAGCAGCCAGGAATCCCAGACAGGGAACACTGAAGCTTTCTTT. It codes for CASSQESQTGNTEAFF.